The T cell receptor (beta chain) described here comes from a study of blood T cell repertoires in COVID-19. Study background: T cells, B-cell-depleted T cells, or PBMCs provided the cDNA or gDNA that served as material.

Clones were sequenced by immunoSEQ multiplex PCR, and TCRdb holds only the in-frame ones, with some missing. The sample has 200,000 to 250,000 clones, roughly 85% seen once. In this sample, this clone turned up a few times. The CDR3 is made up of 14 amino acids. Germline CDR1 and CDR2: SGHAT and FQNNGV. The V end was cut by 4 bases, the J end by 3 bases, with 13 bases between. The sequence was collected from a man aged 50-59 years with COVID-19, enrolled during active disease. What was sequenced was peripheral blood. This chain uses TRBV11-2 with TRBJ2-7; D remains unclear. As DNA, the CDR3 is TGTGCCAGCAGCTCTAATGGTCGTTACTACGAGCAGTACTTC. Translation gives CASSSNGRYYEQYF.